These 32 T cell receptor beta chains were all obtained from the same sample, sequenced in a study of T cell responses to AZD1222 COVID-19 vaccine (dated by TCRdb to the early 2020s). The time point tag for this specimen amounts to: baseline before first vaccination. The protocol used for the library was the immunoSEQ multiplex PCR assay. TCRdb took this table from immuneACCESS and kept in-frame rearrangements with V and J called. Such tables lack part of the clones; where checked against another copy, unresolved V genes explain under half of the gap, and the rest is unexplained. The sample table shows more than 80,000 clones, and around 90% are seen once. 20% to 25% of the sample comes from the top ten. This specimen consisted of peripheral blood, obtained on day 0 of AZD1222 vaccination. These receptors all come from an adult in good health.

The chain combines TRBV18 with TRBJ2-2; D is unresolved. With 2 bases removed from V and 6 bases from J, the gap between germline ends came to 7 bases. Germline CDR1 reads KGHSH; CDR2 reads LQKENI. There are 13 residues in the CDR3. The CDR3 sequence: CASSPSISGELFF. The CDR3 DNA sequence: TGTGCCAGCTCACCAAGTATCTCCGGGGAGCTGTTTTTT.

The chain joins TRBV5-6 to TRBJ2-7; TRBD1 or TRBD2 may be the D gene (5 bases each). The CDR3 has 16 residues. Trimming removed 0 bases at V and 6 bases at J, with 19 bases between. The germline V gene encodes CDR1 SGHDT and CDR2 YYEEEE. The CDR3 region is CASSLGGGPAVIEQYF. CDR3 in DNA: TGTGCCAGCAGCTTGGGGGGCGGGCCAGCGGTGATCGAGCAGTACTTC.

The chain combines TRBV6-4 with TRBJ1-1; tentatively, D is TRBD1 (5 bases). Trimming removed 5 bases from V and 1 base from J, with 8 bases in between. The CDR3 totals 13 residues. The germline CDR1 and CDR2 sequences are MRHNA and SNTAGT. CDR3 sequence (DNA): TGTGCCAGCAGTCCAACAGGGAACACTGAAGCTTTCTTT. Its translation: CASSPTGNTEAFF.

This chain uses TRBV5-8 with TRBJ1-6, with unresolved D. V was pared by 1 base and J by 10 bases, with 15 bases between. The CDR3 totals 15 residues. Germline CDR1 reads SGHTS; CDR2 reads YDEGEE. The CDR3 DNA reads as TGTGCCAGCAGCTTGTCACCCGGGTTAGGATCACCCCTCCACTTT. Encoded protein: CASSLSPGLGSPLHF.

The chain employs TRBV6-5 and TRBJ2-2; a possible D gene is TRBD2 (6 bases). V shed 5 bases and J shed 0 bases, with 10 bases lying between them. The CDR3 is 15 residues long. Germline values: CDR1 MNHEY, CDR2 SVGAGI. The CDR3 nucleotides are TGTGCCAGCAGTCCAGGGACTGCGAACACCGGGGAGCTGTTTTTT. Translation: CASSPGTANTGELFF.

This chain connects TRBV19 to TRBJ1-2, with TRBD1 matching over 8 bases. Germline V gene data show CDR1 as LNHDA and CDR2 as SQIVND (reference sequence). The CDR3 sequence is 14 residues long. J was trimmed by 5 bases and V by 3 bases; bases with no gene match: 5. The CDR3 protein is CASSIMDREYGYTF. DNA for the CDR3: TGTGCCAGTAGTATTATGGACAGGGAATATGGCTACACCTTC. The whole variable domain, filled in from reference TRBV19 and TRBJ1-2, reads DGGITQSPKYLFRKEGQNVTLSCEQNLNHDAMYWYRQDPGQGLRLIYYSQIVNDFQKGDIAEGYSVSREKKESFPLTVTSAQKNPTAFYLCASSIMDREYGYTFGSGTRLTVV.

The J gene is TRBJ2-7, the V gene TRBV27, with TRBD1 matching 8 bases. The germline V gene encodes CDR1 MNHEY and CDR2 SMNVEV (reference sequence). With V trimmed by 6 bases and J by 5 bases, 9 bases remained unmatched. The CDR3 covers 14 residues. The CDR3 protein is CASSSDRVRDEQYF. The CDR3, as DNA: TGTGCCAGCAGCTCGGACAGGGTAAGGGACGAGCAGTACTTC.

The CDR3 region is CASSLVAGGRNEQFF. The CDR3 DNA follows: TGCGCCAGCAGCTTGGTAGCGGGGGGGCGGAATGAGCAGTTCTTC. V usage is TRBV5-1 and J usage is TRBJ2-1; 11 bases agree with TRBD2. The V segment lost 0 bases and the J segment 7 bases; nucleotides outside the gene matches: 3. The CDR3 loop spans 15 amino acids. The V gene's germline CDR1 is SGHRS and CDR2 YFSETQ.

The chain is built from TRBV19 and TRBJ2-7; a weak D match, TRBD1 (6 bases). From germline, CDR1 is LNHDA and CDR2 SQIVND (reference sequence). The CDR3 sequence is 16 residues long. V lost 5 bases and J 3 bases, leaving 20 bases between the germline ends. This CDR3 reads CASSLSRQAEHYEQYF. In DNA form, the CDR3 reads TGTGCCAGTAGTCTTTCCCGACAGGCAGAACACTACGAGCAGTACTTC.

The chain employs TRBV5-6 and TRBJ1-2, with TRBD1 as a possible D gene (6 bases). CDR1 SGHDT and CDR2 YYEEEE come from the germline V gene. V was cut by 2 bases and J by 0 bases, with 8 bases left in between. The CDR3 consists of 14 residues. CDR3 protein: CASSFGQTNYGYTF. CDR3 nucleotides: TGTGCCAGCAGCTTTGGACAGACTAACTATGGCTACACCTTC.

The chain employs TRBV15 and TRBJ1-2; unclear D gene. Trimming took 8 bases from V and 0 from J, leaving 10 bases between them. The germline V gene has CDR1 LNHNV and CDR2 YYDKDF (reference sequence). The CDR3 totals 13 residues. The CDR3 nucleotides are TGTGCCACCTCCTGGGATCCTAACTATGGCTACACCTTC. Encoded protein: CATSWDPNYGYTF.

V and J are TRBV6-5 and TRBJ1-1; a weak D match, TRBD1 (6 bases). The CDR3 contains 13 residues. The V end lost 7 bases, the J end lost 2 bases, and 11 bases lay between the germline ends. Germline values: CDR1 MNHEY, CDR2 SVGAGI. The CDR3 DNA follows: TGTGCCAGCACAAAACAGGGTAACACTGAAGCTTTCTTT. Its translation: CASTKQGNTEAFF.

This chain uses TRBV2 with TRBJ2-3, with 7 bases aligning to TRBD1. The junction had 16 bases not matched to a gene; V was cut back by 4 bases and J by 3 bases. This CDR3 is 18 amino acids long. CDR1 SNHLY and CDR2 FYNNEI come from the germline V gene. CDR3 protein: CASSGDRALFTPTDTQYF. CDR3 in DNA: TGTGCCAGCAGTGGTGACAGGGCGCTCTTTACCCCAACAGATACGCAGTATTTT. The variable domain in full, with the rest retrieved from reference TRBV2 and TRBJ2-3, is EPEVTQTPSHQVTQMGQEVILRCVPISNHLYFYWYRQILGQKVEFLVSFYNNEISEKSEIFDDQFSVERPDGSNFTLKIRSTKLEDSAMYFCASSGDRALFTPTDTQYFGPGTRLTVL.

This chain connects TRBV3-1 (or the pseudogene TRBV3-2) to TRBJ1-1; the match to TRBD1 covers 7 bases. The CDR3 contains 14 residues. Germline values: CDR1 LGHDT, CDR2 YNNKEL (reference sequence). V lost 0 bases, J lost 8 bases, and 6 bases stayed unmatched. Written as DNA, the CDR3 is TGTGCCAGCAGCCAAGAGGAGACAGGGCCCGAAGCTTTCTTT. It is translated as CASSQEETGPEAFF.

The V and J genes are TRBV28 and TRBJ2-5; D could derive from TRBD1 or TRBD2 (5 bases each). CDR1 MDHEN and CDR2 SYDVKM come from the germline V gene. V lost 4 bases and J 4 bases, leaving 19 bases between the germline ends. CDR3 length: 16 residues. DNA of the CDR3: TGTGCCAGCAGTTCCACCCGGGACCCCCAGGGAGAGACCCAGTACTTC. Amino acids: CASSSTRDPQGETQYF.

V and J are TRBV7-9 and TRBJ1-6; D gene uncertain. The germline V gene has CDR1 SEHNR and CDR2 FQNEAQ (reference sequence). The CDR3 loop spans 15 amino acids. The V end lost 1 base, the J end lost 6 bases, and 10 bases lay between the germline ends. The chain's CDR3 is CASSLGLAGNSPLHF. The CDR3 DNA follows: TGTGCCAGCAGCTTAGGGCTAGCTGGTAATTCACCCCTCCACTTT.

The chain employs TRBV30 and TRBJ1-1; D is unresolved. CDR1 and CDR2 (germline): GTSNPN, SVGIG (reference sequence). The CDR3 spans 15 residues. V was clipped by 1 base and J by 4 bases, with 16 bases between them. The CDR3 reads CAWSAQMTFRTEAFF. CDR3 sequence (DNA): TGTGCCTGGAGTGCACAGATGACTTTCCGCACTGAAGCTTTCTTT.

CDR3 loop: CASSLGRDEKLFF. In nucleotides, the CDR3 is TGTGCCAGCTCACTCGGACGGGATGAAAAACTGTTTTTT. The gene calls are TRBV18 and TRBJ1-4; D gene ambiguous. Germline assignment: CDR1 KGHSH and CDR2 LQKENI. The CDR3 extends over 13 amino acids. Deletions cut 4 bases from V and 6 bases from J, with 9 bases between.

This chain links TRBV19 with TRBJ1-1; D unresolved. The CDR3 length is 15 residues. Trimming cost V 3 bases and J 1 base, with 12 bases left between them. CDR1 is LNHDA and CDR2 is SQIVND in the germline V gene (reference sequence). This CDR3 reads CASSIEPRGNTEAFF. The DNA for the CDR3 is TGTGCCAGTAGTATTGAGCCCAGAGGGAACACTGAAGCTTTCTTT.

V is TRBV4-3 and J is TRBJ1-5; D is unclear. This CDR3 region has 13 residues. The germline gives CDR1 LGHNA, CDR2 YSLEER. Deletions cut 4 bases from V and 7 bases from J, with 11 bases between. CDR3 DNA sequence: TGCGCCAGCAGCCCCGGAGAGGGACAGCCCCAGCATTTT. It yields the protein CASSPGEGQPQHF.

This clone has only one observation. V is TRBV3-1 (or the pseudogene TRBV3-2) and J is TRBJ2-7; TRBD1 matches at 9 bases. The CDR3 sequence is 12 residues long. Germline V gives CDR1 LGHDT, CDR2 YNNKEL (reference sequence). With 4 bases clipped from V and 10 bases from J, the junction kept 5 bases outside the gene matches. The CDR3 DNA reads as TGTGCCAGCAGCCTGAGACAGGGGGAACAGTACTTC. Its protein product is CASSLRQGEQYF.

The chain has TRBV6-1 and TRBJ1-2; D gene ambiguous. Deletions cut 3 bases from V and 5 bases from J, with 7 bases between. The CDR3 runs 12 residues. The germline V gene has CDR1 MNHNS and CDR2 SASEGT. CDR3 bases: TGTGCCAGCAGTGAGGTTGGGTATGGCTACACCTTC. The encoded protein is CASSEVGYGYTF.

The rearrangement joins TRBV18 to TRBJ1-3; D gene uncertain. This CDR3 spans 15 amino acids. Trimming left V 0 bases short and J 11 bases short, with 17 bases between. The germline V gene has CDR1 KGHSH and CDR2 LQKENI. The CDR3 sequence is CASSPPRTAGVPIYF. The CDR3, as DNA: TGTGCCAGCTCACCACCTCGAACGGCGGGAGTGCCCATATATTTT.

The V gene is TRBV14, the J gene TRBJ2-7, with D unclear. Germline V gives CDR1 SGHDN, CDR2 FVKESK. The ends were cut back, 1 base at V and 5 bases at J, with 12 bases in the middle. The CDR3 has 14 residues. CDR3 region: CASSQAFESDEQYF. The CDR3 nucleotides are TGTGCCAGCAGCCAAGCTTTTGAGTCCGACGAGCAGTACTTC.

The chain employs TRBV5-1 and TRBJ2-3; D is uncertain. V lost 4 bases to trimming and J lost 6 bases, with 15 bases between them. The CDR3 is 14 amino acids. Germline lookup yields CDR1 SGHRS and CDR2 YFSETQ. The CDR3 is CASSPDKVPDTQYF. CDR3 coding DNA: TGCGCCAGCAGCCCCGACAAGGTGCCCGATACGCAGTATTTT.

The rearrangement joins TRBV27 to TRBJ1-5; D possibly corresponds to TRBD1 (5 bases). Trimming cost V 4 bases and J 1 base, with 14 bases left between them. Per the germline V gene, CDR1 is MNHEY and CDR2 is SMNVEV (reference sequence). The CDR3 sequence is 16 residues long. The CDR3 protein is CASSSATDPSNQPQHF. The CDR3 nucleotides are TGTGCCAGCAGTTCCGCGACAGATCCAAGCAATCAGCCCCAGCATTTT.

The chain is built from TRBV5-6 and TRBJ1-2, with 7 positions matching TRBD1. Per the germline V gene, CDR1 is SGHDT and CDR2 is YYEEEE. J lost 4 bases, V lost 2 bases, and 8 bases had no gene match. CDR3 size: 15 residues. As DNA, the CDR3 is TGTGCCAGCAGCTTTGTTTCAGGGGGGGCCTATGGCTACACCTTC. It codes for CASSFVSGGAYGYTF.

The chain combines TRBV7-2 with TRBJ1-5; D ambiguous. This CDR3 spans 16 amino acids. The ends were cut back, 4 bases at V and 3 bases at J, with 16 bases in the middle. Germline CDR1 and CDR2: SGHTA and FQGNSA. The CDR3 DNA sequence: TGTGCCAGCAGCTCCCACGGTCGGGGAGACAATCAGCCCCAGCATTTT. This gives the protein CASSSHGRGDNQPQHF.

The chain couples TRBV7-2 to TRBJ2-3, with 13 bases aligning to TRBD2. Germline V CDR1 and CDR2: SGHTA, FQGNSA. This CDR3 has 16 residues. J gave up 4 bases and V 5 bases, and 6 bases lay outside the gene matches. The CDR3 coding sequence is TGTGCCAGCAGCCCCCGACTAGCGGGGGGCTCAGATACGCAGTATTTT. This sequence encodes CASSPRLAGGSDTQYF. Drawing the rest from reference TRBV7-2 and TRBJ2-3, the complete variable domain is GAGVSQSPSNKVTEKGKDVELRCDPISGHTALYWYRQSLGQGLEFLIYFQGNSAPDKSGLPSDRFSAERTGGSVSTLTIQRTQQEDSAVYLCASSPRLAGGSDTQYFGPGTRLTVL.

This clone has more than one count but fewer than ten. The chain carries TRBV6-5 and TRBJ2-7, with 8 bases lining up with TRBD1. Germline V CDR1 and CDR2: MNHEY, SVGAGI. The trim removed 3 bases at V and 3 bases at J, leaving 4 bases unmatched. This CDR3 comprises 14 residues. CDR3 in amino acids: CASSYSGQGYEQYF. CDR3 nucleotide sequence: TGTGCCAGCAGTTATTCCGGACAGGGCTACGAGCAGTACTTC.

This chain joins TRBV5-1 and TRBJ2-2; no clear D. Germline V gene data show CDR1 as SGHRS and CDR2 as YFSETQ. CDR3 length: 12 residues. Trimming cost V 1 base and J 8 bases, with 6 bases left between them. CDR3 sequence reads: CASSLSTGELFF. The DNA for the CDR3 is TGCGCCAGCAGCTTGTCTACAGGGGAGCTGTTTTTT. Filled out from reference TRBV5-1 and TRBJ2-2, the complete variable domain reads KAGVTQTPRYLIKTRGQQVTLSCSPISGHRSVSWYQQTPGQGLQFLFEYFSETQRNKGNFPGRFSGRQFSNSRSEMNVSTLELGDSALYLCASSLSTGELFFGEGSRLTVL.

The V gene is TRBV7-2, the J gene TRBJ2-5; D not certain. Germline-derived CDR1 and CDR2 are SGHTA and FQGNSA. Between the trimmed V and J ends, which lost 4 bases and 5 bases, there was a span of 8 bases. The length of the CDR3 is 12 residues. The CDR3 protein is CASSSVLETQYF. The CDR3 DNA follows: TGTGCCAGCAGCTCTGTTCTGGAGACCCAGTACTTC.